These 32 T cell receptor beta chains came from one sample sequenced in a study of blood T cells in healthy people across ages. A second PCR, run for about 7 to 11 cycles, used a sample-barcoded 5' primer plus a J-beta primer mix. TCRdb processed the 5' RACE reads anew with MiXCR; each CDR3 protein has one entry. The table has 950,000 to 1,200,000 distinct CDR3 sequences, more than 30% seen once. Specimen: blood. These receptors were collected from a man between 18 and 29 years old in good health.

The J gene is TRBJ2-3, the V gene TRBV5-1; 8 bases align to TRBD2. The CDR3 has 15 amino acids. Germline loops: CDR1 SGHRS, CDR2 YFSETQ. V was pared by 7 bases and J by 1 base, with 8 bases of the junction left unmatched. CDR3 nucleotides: TGCGCCAGCCGAGAGGCGGGGGGAGGCACAGATACGCAGTATTTT. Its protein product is CASREAGGGTDTQYF.

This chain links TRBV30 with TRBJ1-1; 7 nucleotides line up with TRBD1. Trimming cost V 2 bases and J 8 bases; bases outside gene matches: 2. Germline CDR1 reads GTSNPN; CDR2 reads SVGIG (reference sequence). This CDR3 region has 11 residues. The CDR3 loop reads CAWSPQGEAFF. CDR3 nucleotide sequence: TGTGCCTGGAGTCCACAGGGGGAAGCTTTCTTT. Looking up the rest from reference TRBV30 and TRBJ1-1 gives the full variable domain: SQTIHQWPATLVQPVGSPLSLECTVEGTSNPNLYWYRQAAGRGLQLLFYSVGIGQISSEVPQNLSASRPQDRQFILSSKKLLLSDSGFYLCAWSPQGEAFFGQGTRLTVV.

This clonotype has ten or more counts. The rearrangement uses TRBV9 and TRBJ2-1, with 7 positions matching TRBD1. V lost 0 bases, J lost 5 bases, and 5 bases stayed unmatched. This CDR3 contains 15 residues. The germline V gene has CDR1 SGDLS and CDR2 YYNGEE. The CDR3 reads CASSVEGQINNEQFF. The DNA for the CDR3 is TGTGCCAGCAGCGTAGAGGGACAGATAAACAATGAGCAGTTCTTC.

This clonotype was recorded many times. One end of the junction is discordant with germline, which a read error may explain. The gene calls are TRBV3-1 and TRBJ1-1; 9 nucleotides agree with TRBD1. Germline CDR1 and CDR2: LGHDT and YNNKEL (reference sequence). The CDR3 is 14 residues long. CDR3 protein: CASSQGQGRTEAFF. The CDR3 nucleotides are TGCGCCAGCAGCCAAGGACAGGGGAGGACTGAAGCTTTCTTT.

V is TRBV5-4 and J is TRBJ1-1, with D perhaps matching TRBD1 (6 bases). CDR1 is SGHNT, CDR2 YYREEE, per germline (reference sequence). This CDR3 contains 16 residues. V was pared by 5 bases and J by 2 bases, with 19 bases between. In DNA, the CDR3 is TGTGCCAGCAGTCCACAAGCAGGGGCCCTAAACACTGAAGCTTTCTTT. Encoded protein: CASSPQAGALNTEAFF.

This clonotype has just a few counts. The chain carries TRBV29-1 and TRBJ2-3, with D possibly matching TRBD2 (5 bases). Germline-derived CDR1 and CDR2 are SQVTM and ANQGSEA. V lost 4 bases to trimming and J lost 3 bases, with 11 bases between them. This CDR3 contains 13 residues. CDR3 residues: CSVARALTDTQYF. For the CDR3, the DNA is TGCAGCGTTGCGAGGGCATTAACAGATACGCAGTATTTT.

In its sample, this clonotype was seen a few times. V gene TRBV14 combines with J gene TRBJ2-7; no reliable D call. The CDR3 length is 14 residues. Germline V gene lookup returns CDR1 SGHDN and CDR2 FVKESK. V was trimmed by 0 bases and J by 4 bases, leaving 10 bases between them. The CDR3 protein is CASSQDRFRYEQYF. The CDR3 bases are TGTGCCAGCAGCCAAGATCGTTTTCGGTACGAGCAGTACTTC. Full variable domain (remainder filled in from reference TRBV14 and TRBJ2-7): EAGVTQFPSHSVIEKGQTVTLRCDPISGHDNLYWYRRVMGKEIKFLLHFVKESKQDESGMPNNRFLAERTGGTYSTLKVQPAELEDSGVYFCASSQDRFRYEQYFGPGTRLTVT.

The CDR3 loop reads CASSVVGQTNTEAFF. CDR3 DNA sequence: TGTGCCAGCAGCGTAGTGGGCCAGACGAACACTGAAGCTTTCTTT. The chain uses TRBV9 and TRBJ1-1; D is ambiguous. Germline values: CDR1 SGDLS, CDR2 YYNGEE. Trimming took off 0 bases at V and 1 base at J, with 10 bases between the two ends. The CDR3 has 15 amino acids.

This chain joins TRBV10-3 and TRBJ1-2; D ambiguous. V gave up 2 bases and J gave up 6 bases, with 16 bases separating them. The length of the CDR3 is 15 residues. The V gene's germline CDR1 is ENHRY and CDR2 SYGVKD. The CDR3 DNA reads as TGTGCCATCAGTGAGCCGGGTAGGATTCGGAATGGCTACACCTTC. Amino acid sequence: CAISEPGRIRNGYTF.

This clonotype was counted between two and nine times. This CDR3 reads CASSQDVGGKNYGYTF. The CDR3 nucleotides read TGTGCCAGCAGCCAAGACGTAGGGGGTAAGAACTATGGCTACACCTTC. The chain employs TRBV4-2 and TRBJ1-2; a possible D gene is TRBD1 (6 bases). The CDR3 has 16 amino acids. Per germline, CDR1 LGHNA and CDR2 YNFKEQ. V lost 0 bases and J lost 2, with 13 bases in between.

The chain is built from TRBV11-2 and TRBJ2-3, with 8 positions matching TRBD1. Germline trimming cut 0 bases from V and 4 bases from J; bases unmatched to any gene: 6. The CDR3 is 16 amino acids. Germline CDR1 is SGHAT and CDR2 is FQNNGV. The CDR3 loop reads CASSLDQAGGPDTQYF. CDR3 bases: TGTGCCAGCAGCTTAGATCAGGCAGGGGGCCCAGATACGCAGTATTTT. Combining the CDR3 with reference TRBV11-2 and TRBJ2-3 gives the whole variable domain EAGVAQSPRYKIIEKRQSVAFWCNPISGHATLYWYQQILGQGPKLLIQFQNNGVVDDSQLPKDRFSAERLKGVDSTLKIQPAKLEDSAVYLCASSLDQAGGPDTQYFGPGTRLTVL.

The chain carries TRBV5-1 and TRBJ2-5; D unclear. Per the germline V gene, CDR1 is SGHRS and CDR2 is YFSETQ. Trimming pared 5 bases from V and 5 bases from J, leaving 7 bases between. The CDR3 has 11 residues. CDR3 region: CASRESETQYF. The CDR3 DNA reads TGCGCCAGCAGGGAATCGGAGACCCAGTACTTC.

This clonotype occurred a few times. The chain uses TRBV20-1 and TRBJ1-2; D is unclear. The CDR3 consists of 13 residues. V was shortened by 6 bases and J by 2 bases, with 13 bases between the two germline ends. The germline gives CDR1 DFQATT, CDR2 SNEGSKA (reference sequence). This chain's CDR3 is CSAGGAANYGYTF. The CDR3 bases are TGCAGTGCCGGAGGCGCGGCCAACTATGGCTACACCTTC.

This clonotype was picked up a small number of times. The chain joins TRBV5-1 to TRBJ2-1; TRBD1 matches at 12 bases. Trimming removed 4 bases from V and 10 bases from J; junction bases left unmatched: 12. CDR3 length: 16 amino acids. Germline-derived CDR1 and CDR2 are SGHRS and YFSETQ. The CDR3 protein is CASSPWDRGLSWEQFF. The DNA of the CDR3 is TGCGCCAGCAGCCCCTGGGACAGGGGGCTCTCTTGGGAGCAGTTCTTC.

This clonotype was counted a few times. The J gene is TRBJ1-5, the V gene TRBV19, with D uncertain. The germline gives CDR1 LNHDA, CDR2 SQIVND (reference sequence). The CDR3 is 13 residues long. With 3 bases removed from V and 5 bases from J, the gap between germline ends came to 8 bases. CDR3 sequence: CASSITFDQPQHF. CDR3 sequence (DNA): TGTGCCAGTAGTATTACCTTCGATCAGCCCCAGCATTTT.

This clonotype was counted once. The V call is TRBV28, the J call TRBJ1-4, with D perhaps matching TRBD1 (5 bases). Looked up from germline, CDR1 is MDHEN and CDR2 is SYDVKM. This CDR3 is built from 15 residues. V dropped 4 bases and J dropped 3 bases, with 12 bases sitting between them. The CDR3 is CASSSPGGSNEKLFF. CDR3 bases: TGTGCCAGCAGTTCCCCCGGGGGGTCTAATGAAAAACTGTTTTTT.

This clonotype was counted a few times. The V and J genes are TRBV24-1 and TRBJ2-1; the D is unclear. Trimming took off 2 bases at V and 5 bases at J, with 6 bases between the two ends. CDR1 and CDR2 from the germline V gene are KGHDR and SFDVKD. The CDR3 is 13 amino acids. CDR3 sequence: CATSDWSHNEQFF. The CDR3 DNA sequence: TGTGCCACCAGTGATTGGTCCCACAATGAGCAGTTCTTC.

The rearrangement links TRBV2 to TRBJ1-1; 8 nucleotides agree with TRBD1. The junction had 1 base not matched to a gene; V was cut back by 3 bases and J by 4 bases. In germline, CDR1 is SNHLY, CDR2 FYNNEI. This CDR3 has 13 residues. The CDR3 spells CASSDQGATEAFF. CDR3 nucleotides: TGTGCCAGCAGTGACCAGGGGGCCACTGAAGCTTTCTTT. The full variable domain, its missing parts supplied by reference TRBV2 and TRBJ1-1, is EPEVTQTPSHQVTQMGQEVILRCVPISNHLYFYWYRQILGQKVEFLVSFYNNEISEKSEIFDDQFSVERPDGSNFTLKIRSTKLEDSAMYFCASSDQGATEAFFGQGTRLTVV.

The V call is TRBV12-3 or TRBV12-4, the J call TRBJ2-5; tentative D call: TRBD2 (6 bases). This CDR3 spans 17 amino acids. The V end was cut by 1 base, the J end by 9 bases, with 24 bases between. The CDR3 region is CASSLVRYGLHWEAQYF. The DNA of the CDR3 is TGTGCCAGCAGTTTAGTACGATACGGACTTCACTGGGAGGCCCAGTACTTC.

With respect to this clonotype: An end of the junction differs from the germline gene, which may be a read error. CDR3 loop: CAGRARPDTEAFF. Written as DNA, the CDR3 is TGCGCCGGCAGAGCCCGACCAGACACTGAAGCTTTCTTT. The V gene is TRBV5-1, the J gene TRBJ1-1; no clear D gene. This CDR3 contains 13 residues. Germline V lookup: CDR1 SGHRS, CDR2 YFSETQ.

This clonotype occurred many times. CDR3 nucleotide sequence: TGTGCCAGCAACCTAGGGGGCACAGATACGCAGTATTTT. Translating it yields CASNLGGTDTQYF. V is TRBV9 and J is TRBJ2-3; tentative D call: TRBD1 (5 bases). V dropped 6 bases and J dropped 1 base, with 9 bases sitting between them. CDR1 and CDR2 from the germline V gene are SGDLS and YYNGEE. The CDR3 contains 13 residues. Looking up the rest from reference TRBV9 and TRBJ2-3 gives the full variable domain: DSGVTQTPKHLITATGQRVTLRCSPRSGDLSVYWYQQSLDQGLQFLIQYYNGEERAKGNILERFSAQQFPDLHSELNLSSLELGDSALYFCASNLGGTDTQYFGPGTRLTVL.

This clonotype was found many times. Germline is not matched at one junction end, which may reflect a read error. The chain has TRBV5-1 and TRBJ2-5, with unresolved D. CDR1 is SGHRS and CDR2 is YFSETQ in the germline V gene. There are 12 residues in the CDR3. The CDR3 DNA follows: TGTGCCAGCAGCTCACGCCAAGAGACCCAGTACTTC. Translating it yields CASSSRQETQYF.

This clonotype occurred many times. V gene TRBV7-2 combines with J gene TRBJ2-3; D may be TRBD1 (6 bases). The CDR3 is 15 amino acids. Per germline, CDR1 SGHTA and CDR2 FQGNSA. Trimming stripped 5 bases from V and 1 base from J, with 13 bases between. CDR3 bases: TGTGCCAGCAGCCCAGATGCAGGGGGCACAGATACGCAGTATTTT. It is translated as CASSPDAGGTDTQYF.

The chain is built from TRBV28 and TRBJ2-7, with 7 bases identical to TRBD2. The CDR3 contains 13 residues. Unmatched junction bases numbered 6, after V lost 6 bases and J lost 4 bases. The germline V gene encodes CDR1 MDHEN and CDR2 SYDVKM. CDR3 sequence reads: CASRRAGLYEQYF. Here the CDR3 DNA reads TGTGCCAGCAGACGAGCGGGACTGTACGAGCAGTACTTC.

Here the CDR3 reads CSISYTGTGELFF. CDR3 DNA: TGCAGCATTTCCTATACTGGCACCGGGGAGCTGTTTTTT. This sequence joins TRBV29-1 and TRBJ2-2; no reliable D call. V was shortened by 8 bases and J by 4 bases, with 14 bases between the two germline ends. The CDR3 contains 13 residues. Looked up from germline, CDR1 is SQVTM and CDR2 is ANQGSEA.

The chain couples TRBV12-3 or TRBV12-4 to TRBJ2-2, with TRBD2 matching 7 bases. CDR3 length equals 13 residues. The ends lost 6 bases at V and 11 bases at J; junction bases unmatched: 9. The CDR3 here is CASSPVGGLELFF. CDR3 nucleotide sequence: TGTGCCAGCAGCCCTGTGGGAGGGTTAGAGCTGTTTTTT.

The CDR3 is CASSQGGLSGNQPQHF. The CDR3 bases are TGTGCCAGCAGCCAAGGGGGGCTCTCCGGGAATCAGCCCCAGCATTTT. The chain carries TRBV4-2 and TRBJ1-5; possible D gene TRBD1, 6 bases. CDR1 LGHNA and CDR2 YNFKEQ come from the germline V gene. The CDR3 sequence is 16 residues long. V gave up 1 base and J gave up 4 bases, with 14 bases separating them.

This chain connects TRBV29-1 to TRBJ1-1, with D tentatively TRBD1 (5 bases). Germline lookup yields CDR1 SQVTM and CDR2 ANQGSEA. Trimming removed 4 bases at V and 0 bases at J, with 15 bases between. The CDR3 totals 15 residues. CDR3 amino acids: CSVGAGTELNTEAFF. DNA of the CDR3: TGCAGCGTTGGTGCGGGGACTGAGTTGAACACTGAAGCTTTCTTT.

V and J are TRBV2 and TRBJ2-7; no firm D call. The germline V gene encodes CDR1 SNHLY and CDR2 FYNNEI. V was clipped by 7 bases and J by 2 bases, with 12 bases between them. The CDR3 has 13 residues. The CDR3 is CASKRSLTYEQYF. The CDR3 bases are TGTGCCAGCAAAAGGAGCCTAACCTACGAGCAGTACTTC.

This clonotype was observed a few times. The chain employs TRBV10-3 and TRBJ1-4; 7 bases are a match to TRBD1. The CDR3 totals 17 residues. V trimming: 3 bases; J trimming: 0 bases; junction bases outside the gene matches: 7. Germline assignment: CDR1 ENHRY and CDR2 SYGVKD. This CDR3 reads CAISDKGAVATNEKLFF. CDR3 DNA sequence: TGTGCCATCAGTGATAAGGGGGCCGTTGCAACTAATGAAAAACTGTTTTTT.

The CDR3: CASSPRGAPYEQYF. The CDR3 DNA reads TGTGCCAGCTCACCAAGAGGCGCCCCTTACGAGCAGTACTTC. The chain uses TRBV18 and TRBJ2-7, with D uncertain. The CDR3 spans 14 residues. Germline V gene sequence: CDR1 KGHSH, CDR2 LQKENI. V was clipped by 2 bases and J by 4 bases, with 12 bases between them. The variable domain in full, with the rest retrieved from reference TRBV18 and TRBJ2-7, is NAGVMQNPRHLVRRRGQEARLRCSPMKGHSHVYWYRQLPEEGLKFMVYLQKENIIDESGMPKERFSAEFPKEGPSILRIQQVVRGDSAAYFCASSPRGAPYEQYFGPGTRLTVT.

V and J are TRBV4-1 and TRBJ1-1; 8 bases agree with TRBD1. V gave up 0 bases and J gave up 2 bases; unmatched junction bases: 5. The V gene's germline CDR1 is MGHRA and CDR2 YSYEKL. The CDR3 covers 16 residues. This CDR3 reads CASSQDPGTGNTEAFF. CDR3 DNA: TGCGCCAGCAGCCAAGATCCCGGGACAGGCAACACTGAAGCTTTCTTT.